The 8 T cell receptor beta chains below come from one sample, sequenced in a study of T cells in Graves' hyperthyroidism and ophthalmopathy. Template material for amplifying TCR beta CDR3 regions consisted of RNA transcripts. First-round RT-PCR with HTBI primers amplified the TCR CDR3 region. TCRdb independently ran MiXCR on the multiplex PCR reads; one entry per CDR3 protein. The sample consists of around 36,000 distinct CDR3 sequences, 52% of them appearing once. The source material was blood. These receptors were taken from a man between 35 and 55 years old with Graves' ophthalmopathy.

This clonotype was seen once. This CDR3 reads CSAVMATNEKLFF. CDR3 in DNA: TGCAGCGCCGTGATGGCAACTAATGAAAAACTGTTTTTT. V and J are TRBV29-1 and TRBJ1-4; D is undetermined. CDR1 is SQVTM, CDR2 ANQGSEA, per germline. The CDR3 length is 13 residues. Trimming shortened V by 7 bases and J by 0 bases, and 9 bases separated the two germline ends.

CDR3 amino acids: CSAADGGAYEQYF. Written as DNA, the CDR3 is TGCAGTGCTGCGGACGGGGGGGCGTACGAGCAGTACTTC. V is TRBV20-1 and J is TRBJ2-7; 8 positions agree with TRBD2. CDR1 is DFQATT and CDR2 is SNEGSKA in the germline V gene (reference sequence). The V and J ends lost 5 bases and 4 bases, in that order; junction bases with no gene match: 7. There are 13 residues in the CDR3.

The table lists this clonotype with many counts. This chain links TRBV4-1 with TRBJ1-1, with D possibly TRBD1 on 5 matching bases. The CDR3 loop spans 15 amino acids. Trimming left V 1 base short and J 1 base short, with 10 bases between. The germline V gene has CDR1 MGHRA and CDR2 YSYEKL. CDR3 nucleotides: TGCGCCAGCAGCCAAGTACCCGGACAGAACACTGAAGCTTTCTTT. As protein: CASSQVPGQNTEAFF.

The chain combines TRBV9 with TRBJ2-1; D not resolved. With 5 bases removed from V and 6 bases from J, the gap between germline ends came to 12 bases. Germline assignment: CDR1 SGDLS and CDR2 YYNGEE. This CDR3 is 13 amino acids long. The CDR3 spells CASSDSGVNEQFF. The CDR3 bases are TGTGCCAGCAGTGACTCCGGAGTCAATGAGCAGTTCTTC.

The V and J genes are TRBV12-3 or TRBV12-4 and TRBJ2-5, with 10 bases identical to TRBD1. V trimming: 5 bases; J trimming: 1 base; junction bases outside the gene matches: 1. The CDR3 totals 14 residues. The CDR3 spells CASSGTGVQETQYF. The CDR3 DNA sequence: TGTGCCAGCAGTGGGACAGGGGTCCAAGAGACCCAGTACTTC.

This rearrangement joins TRBV2 to TRBJ2-1; the D is unclear. Germline values: CDR1 SNHLY, CDR2 FYNNEI. Between the trimmed V and J ends, which lost 3 bases and 8 bases, there was a span of 11 bases. This CDR3 spans 13 amino acids. CDR3 amino acids: CASSDPYKDEQFF. For the CDR3, the DNA is TGTGCCAGCAGTGATCCTTATAAGGATGAGCAGTTCTTC.

This clonotype has a count of ten or more. V and J are TRBV28 and TRBJ2-7; 8 bases line up with TRBD1. Germline CDR1 reads MDHEN; CDR2 reads SYDVKM. The CDR3 has 12 residues. The CDR3 DNA reads TGTGCCAGCAGCCGTCCCGGGACAGGTATTGAGGTC. It specifies CASSRPGTGIEV.

J is TRBJ1-6 and V is TRBV2, with D tentatively TRBD1 (5 bases). Germline lookup yields CDR1 SNHLY and CDR2 FYNNEI. V shed 3 bases and J shed 14 bases, with 11 bases lying between them. There are 12 residues in the CDR3. This CDR3 reads CASSDGGIALHF. The CDR3 DNA sequence: TGTGCCAGCAGTGATGGGGGGATTGCCCTCCACTTT.